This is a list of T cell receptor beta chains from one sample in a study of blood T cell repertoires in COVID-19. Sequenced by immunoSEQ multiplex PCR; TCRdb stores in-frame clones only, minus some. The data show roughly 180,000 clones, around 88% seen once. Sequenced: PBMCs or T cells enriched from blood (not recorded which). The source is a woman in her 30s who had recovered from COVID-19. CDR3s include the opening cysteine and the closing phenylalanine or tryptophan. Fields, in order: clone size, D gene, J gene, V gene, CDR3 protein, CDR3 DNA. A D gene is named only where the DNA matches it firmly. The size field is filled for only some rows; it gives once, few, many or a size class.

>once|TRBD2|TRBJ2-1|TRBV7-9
CASSLVPSGIVNEQFF
TGTGCCAGCAGCTTAGTGCCTAGCGGGATAGTGAATGAGCAGTTCTTC
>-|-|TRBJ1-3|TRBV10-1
CASSDMSSGNTIYF
TGCGCCAGCAGCGACATGAGCTCTGGAAACACCATATATTTT
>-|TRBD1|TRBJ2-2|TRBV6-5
CASNWGRGRTGELFF
TGTGCCAGCAACTGGGGCAGGGGGCGCACCGGGGAGCTGTTTTTT
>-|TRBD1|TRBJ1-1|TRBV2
CASKLLRGPGTEAFF
TGTGCCAGCAAACTCCTCAGGGGGCCTGGCACTGAAGCTTTCTTT
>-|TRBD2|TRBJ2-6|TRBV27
CASSPGGASGANVLTF
TGTGCCAGCAGTCCGGGGGGAGCATCTGGGGCCAACGTCCTGACTTTC
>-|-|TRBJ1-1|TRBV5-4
CASSLGARHTEAFF
TGTGCCAGCAGCTTGGGGGCCCGGCACACTGAAGCTTTCTTT
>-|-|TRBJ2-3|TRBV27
CASSFGDADTQYF
TGTGCCAGCAGCTTCGGAGACGCAGATACGCAGTATTTT
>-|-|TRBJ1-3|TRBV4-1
CASSQSPVQGNGNTIYF
TGCGCCAGCAGCCAAAGCCCCGTACAGGGTAATGGAAACACCATATATTTT
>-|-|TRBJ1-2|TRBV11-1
CASSLVSGYTF
TGTGCCAGCAGCTTAGTCTCTGGCTACACCTTC
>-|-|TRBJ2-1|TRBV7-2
CASSESEEQFF
TGTGCCAGCAGCGAGAGTGAGGAGCAGTTCTTC
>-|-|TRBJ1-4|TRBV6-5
CASSSGLANEKLFF
TGTGCCAGCAGCTCAGGGTTGGCTAATGAAAAACTGTTTTTT
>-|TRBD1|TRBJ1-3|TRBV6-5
CASSYSLTGAGNTIYF
TGTGCCAGCAGTTACTCATTGACAGGGGCTGGAAACACCATATATTTT
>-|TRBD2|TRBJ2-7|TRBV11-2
CASSLRADGLVAGAVQYF
TGTGCCAGCAGCTTAAGGGCGGACGGACTAGTAGCGGGAGCCGTGCAGTACTTC
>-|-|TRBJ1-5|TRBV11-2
CASSQDSSNQPQHF
TGTGCCAGCAGCCAGGACAGTTCCAATCAGCCCCAGCATTTT
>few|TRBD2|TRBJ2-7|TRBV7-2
CASSLGLAGNYEQYF
TGTGCCAGCAGCTTGGGTCTAGCGGGAAACTACGAGCAGTACTTC
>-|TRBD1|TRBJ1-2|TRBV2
CASKLREGARNYGYTF
TGTGCCAGCAAACTAAGAGAGGGGGCCCGTAACTATGGCTACACCTTC
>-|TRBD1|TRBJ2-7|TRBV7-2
CASSLTHTGGEQYF
TGTGCCAGCAGCTTGACCCACACAGGGGGTGAGCAGTACTTC
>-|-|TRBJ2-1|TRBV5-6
CASSRPYNEQFF
TGTGCCAGCAGCCGTCCCTACAATGAGCAGTTCTTC
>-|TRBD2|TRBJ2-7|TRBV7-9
CASSYTSGSYEQYF
TGTGCCAGCAGCTATACCAGCGGGAGCTACGAGCAGTACTTC
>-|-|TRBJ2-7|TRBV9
CASSAAVGRNDEQYF
TGTGCCAGCAGCGCCGCCGTGGGGAGGAACGACGAGCAGTACTTC
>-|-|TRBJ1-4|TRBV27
CASGFLEGPTNEKLFF
TGTGCCAGCGGGTTCTTGGAGGGCCCAACTAATGAAAAACTGTTTTTT
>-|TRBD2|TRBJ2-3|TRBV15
CATSSDPSGSDTQYF
TGTGCCACCAGCAGCGATCCTAGCGGGAGTGATACGCAGTATTTT
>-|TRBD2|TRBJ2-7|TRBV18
CASSPSWMAGVRYEQYF
TGTGCCAGCTCACCGAGTTGGATGGCGGGAGTTCGCTACGAGCAGTACTTC
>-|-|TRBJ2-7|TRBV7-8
CASSLDSSYEQYF
TGTGCCAGCAGCTTAGACAGTTCCTACGAGCAGTACTTC
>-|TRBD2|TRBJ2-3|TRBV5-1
CASKREGHWGTDTQYF
TGCGCCAGCAAGCGGGAGGGCCACTGGGGCACAGATACGCAGTATTTT
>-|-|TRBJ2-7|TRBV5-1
CASSLGSENYEQYF
TGCGCCAGCAGCTTGGGAAGCGAAAACTACGAGCAGTACTTC
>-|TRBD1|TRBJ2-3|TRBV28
CASSPGTGGPDTQYF
TGTGCCAGCAGTCCCGGGACAGGGGGCCCAGATACGCAGTATTTT
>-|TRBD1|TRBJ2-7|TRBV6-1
CASSEGGQGAREQYF
TGTGCCAGCAGTGAAGGAGGGCAGGGGGCGAGGGAGCAGTACTTC
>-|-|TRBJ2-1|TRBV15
CATSRDPPEAYNEQFF
TGTGCCACCAGCAGAGATCCTCCGGAGGCCTACAATGAGCAGTTCTTC
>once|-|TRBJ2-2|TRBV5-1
CASSEPTGELFF
TGCGCCAGCAGCGAGCCCACCGGGGAGCTGTTTTTT
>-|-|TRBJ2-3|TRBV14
CASSLRQGWKDTQYF
TGTGCCAGCAGCCTTCGGCAGGGTTGGAAAGATACGCAGTATTTT
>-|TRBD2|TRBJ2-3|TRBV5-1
CASSSGTSGTDTQYF
TGCGCCAGCAGCTCAGGGACTAGCGGCACAGATACGCAGTATTTT
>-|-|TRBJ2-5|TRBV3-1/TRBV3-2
CASSQVIGLQETQYF
TGTGCCAGCAGCCAAGTTATAGGACTCCAAGAGACCCAGTACTTC
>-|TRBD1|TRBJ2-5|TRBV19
CASSIITGVQETQYF
TGTGCCAGTAGTATAATTACAGGGGTCCAGGAGACCCAGTACTTC
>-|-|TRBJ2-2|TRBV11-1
CASTTSNTGELFF
TGTGCCAGCACGACTTCGAACACCGGGGAGCTGTTTTTT
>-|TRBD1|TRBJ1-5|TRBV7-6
CASSLAPGQEDWNQPQHF
TGTGCCAGCAGCTTAGCTCCCGGACAGGAGGATTGGAATCAGCCCCAGCATTTT
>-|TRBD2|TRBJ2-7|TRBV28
CASRLAGGPTYEQYF
TGTGCCAGCCGACTAGCGGGAGGGCCAACCTACGAGCAGTACTTC
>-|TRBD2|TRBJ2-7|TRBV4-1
CASSHQLAGVTYEQYF
TGCGCCAGCAGCCACCAACTAGCGGGAGTCACCTACGAGCAGTACTTC
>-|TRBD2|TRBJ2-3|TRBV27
CASKYPGLADEQSTDTQYF
TGTGCCAGCAAATACCCGGGACTAGCGGACGAGCAGAGCACAGATACGCAGTATTTT
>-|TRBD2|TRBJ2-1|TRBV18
CASSPLRHSGRINEQFF
TGTGCCAGCTCACCACTAAGGCACTCCGGGAGGATCAATGAGCAGTTCTTC
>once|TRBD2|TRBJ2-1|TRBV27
CASSSSGGPRNEQFF
TGTGCCAGCAGTTCCTCGGGAGGGCCCAGGAATGAGCAGTTCTTC
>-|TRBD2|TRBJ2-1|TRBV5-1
CASSLGLAGVRNEQFF
TGCGCCAGCAGCTTGGGACTAGCGGGAGTGCGGAATGAGCAGTTCTTC
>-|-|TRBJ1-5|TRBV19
CASSKGREGNQPQHF
TGTGCCAGTAGTAAGGGGCGAGAAGGCAATCAGCCCCAGCATTTT
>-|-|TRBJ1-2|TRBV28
CASSAQGWSNGYTF
TGTGCCAGCAGTGCACAGGGATGGTCAAATGGCTACACCTTC
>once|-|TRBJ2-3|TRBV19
CASIRRSGSTDTQYF
TGTGCCAGTATCCGACGGAGTGGGAGCACAGATACGCAGTATTTT
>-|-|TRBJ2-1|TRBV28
CASSLPAGYYNEQFF
TGTGCCAGCAGTTTACCCGCGGGTTACTACAATGAGCAGTTCTTC
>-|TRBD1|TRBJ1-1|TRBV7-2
CASSLQGVNTEAFF
TGTGCCAGCAGCTTACAGGGGGTGAACACTGAAGCTTTCTTT
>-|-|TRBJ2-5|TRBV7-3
CASSTRPGGLETQYF
TGTGCCAGCAGCACCCGCCCAGGGGGGCTGGAGACCCAGTACTTC